This T cell receptor (beta chain) was recovered during a study of identical twins. For this clonotype: Its antigen is still unknown.

MiXCR was run by TCRdb on the 5' RACE reads, yielding one entry per CDR3 protein. The table includes under 300,000 distinct CDR3 sequences, more than 9.5% detected once. Whole-study findings and limits: While abundant cord blood beta clonotypes carried fewer insertions, memory repertoires showed no such pattern. Out-of-frame alpha sequences common to twins exhibited a surplus of low generation probability.

This CDR3 is 13 amino acids long. With 3 bases removed from V and 4 bases from J, the gap between germline ends came to 9 bases. CDR1 is LGHDT, CDR2 YNNKEL, per germline (reference sequence). This sample was also put to use in a study of yellow fever vaccine responses in identical twins.

The sample consisted of memory (CD45RO+) T cells sorted from blood. This rearrangement joins TRBV3-1 to TRBJ1-2; D might be TRBD1 (5 bases). The TCR comes from a woman aged 18-35 years in good health. In DNA form, the CDR3 reads TGTGCCAGCAGCCAGGGGACTGCCTATGGCTACACCTTC. It codes for CASSQGTAYGYTF.